These 17 T cell receptor beta chains originate from one sample sequenced in a study of CD8 T cell repertoires and HIV-1 epitope variants. Clones were sequenced by immunoSEQ multiplex PCR, and TCRdb holds only the in-frame ones, with some missing. There are over 3,500 clones in the sample; around 71% occur only once, and 43% lies in the top ten. For these TCRs, the target antigens are not known. Source material: cultured CD8+ T cells derived from PBMCs. These receptors were collected from a male donor with HIV.

The V call is TRBV13, the J call TRBJ1-1; D not resolved. The CDR3 sequence is 14 residues long. Germline V CDR1 and CDR2: PRHDT, FYEKMQ (reference sequence). V was cut by 5 bases and J by 4 bases, with 14 bases left in between. The CDR3 nucleotides are TGTGCCAGCAGCCCCAAGAGGGCTTCCACTGAAGCTTTCTTT. Its translation is CASSPKRASTEAFF.

The V call is TRBV4-1, the J call TRBJ1-1; no definite D call. The length of the CDR3 is 14 residues. CDR1 and CDR2 (germline): MGHRA, YSYEKL. Trimming cost V 3 bases and J 0 bases, with 8 bases left between them. The CDR3 reads CASSQVGMNTEAFF. The CDR3 DNA follows: TGCGCCAGCAGCCAGGTCGGGATGAACACTGAAGCTTTCTTT.

In its sample, this clone is large (0.1 to 1%). The rearrangement links TRBV27 to TRBJ2-7; D is perhaps TRBD2 (6 bases). Per germline, CDR1 MNHEY and CDR2 SMNVEV (reference sequence). The CDR3 runs to 16 residues. The germline V and J ends were trimmed by 6 bases and 2 bases, with 20 bases remaining between them. The CDR3 spells CASSLTSGTFAYEQYF. The CDR3, as DNA: TGTGCCAGCAGCTTAACCTCAGGGACTTTCGCCTACGAGCAGTACTTC.

The chain joins TRBV27 to TRBJ1-4; D may be TRBD1 (6 bases). This CDR3 is built from 15 residues. Germline V gene data show CDR1 as MNHEY and CDR2 as SMNVEV (reference sequence). Trimming cost V 1 base and J 8 bases, with 14 bases left between them. The CDR3 spells CASSLFSGVGEKLFF. CDR3 DNA sequence: TGTGCCAGCAGTTTATTTTCAGGGGTCGGCGAAAAACTGTTTTTT.

The chain is built from TRBV4-3 and TRBJ2-1; tentatively, D is TRBD1 or TRBD2 (5 bases each). V was pared by 0 bases and J by 7 bases, with 10 bases between. The CDR3 runs to 14 residues. The V gene's germline CDR1 is LGHNA and CDR2 YSLEER. The CDR3, as DNA: TGCGCCAGCAGCCAAGACTGGTGGGGGAATGAGCAGTTCTTC. This codes for CASSQDWWGNEQFF.

The sample holds a few counts of this clone. This chain uses TRBV27 with TRBJ1-2; 7 bases fit TRBD1. This CDR3 is 11 amino acids long. The V gene's germline CDR1 is MNHEY and CDR2 SMNVEV (reference sequence). J was trimmed by 13 bases and V by 6 bases; bases with no gene match: 8. The CDR3 DNA follows: TGTGCCAGCAGCGACGGGACAGATCCCACCTTC. The encoded protein is CASSDGTDPTF.

The table lists this clone with a count of one. This chain connects TRBV6-5 to TRBJ2-4; D perhaps matches TRBD1 (5 bases). The CDR3 contains 13 residues. Germline assignment: CDR1 MNHEY and CDR2 SVGAGI. Trimming removed 4 bases at V and 4 bases at J, with 8 bases between. Here the CDR3 DNA reads TGTGCCAGCAGTTCAGGGCGAAAAAACATTCAGTACTTC. It is translated as CASSSGRKNIQYF.

This clone was picked up one time. This rearrangement joins TRBV9 to TRBJ2-3; no clear D gene. CDR3 size: 12 residues. Germline-derived CDR1 and CDR2 are SGDLS and YYNGEE. V was pared by 0 bases and J by 4 bases, with 3 bases between. CDR3 amino acids: CASSVVPDTQYF. CDR3 bases: TGTGCCAGCAGCGTAGTCCCAGATACGCAGTATTTT.

This clone was recorded a few times. This chain uses TRBV7-9 with TRBJ2-7; 9 bases line up with TRBD1. The CDR3 loop spans 14 amino acids. Trimming removed 7 bases from V and 4 bases from J; junction bases left unmatched: 8. The germline V gene has CDR1 SEHNR and CDR2 FQNEAQ (reference sequence). The DNA of the CDR3 is TGTGCCAGCAACCCGGGACAGGGACCTTACGAGCAGTACTTC. As protein: CASNPGQGPYEQYF.

The chain joins TRBV27 to TRBJ1-1; D is ambiguous. The V end was cut by 6 bases, the J end by 0 bases, with 14 bases between. This CDR3 has 15 residues. CDR1 is MNHEY and CDR2 is SMNVEV in the germline V gene (reference sequence). This CDR3 is CASRSLVGMNTEAFF. The CDR3 DNA sequence: TGTGCCAGCAGATCCTTGGTGGGGATGAACACTGAAGCTTTCTTT.

This clone is classed as medium-sized (0.01 to 0.1%). The chain couples TRBV29-1 to TRBJ2-2; D is unresolved. V gave up 6 bases and J gave up 4 bases, with 9 bases separating them. CDR3 length: 12 residues. CDR1 and CDR2 from the germline V gene are SQVTM and ANQGSEA. CDR3 residues: CSVLKGTGELFF. The CDR3 DNA sequence: TGCAGCGTCTTGAAGGGCACCGGGGAGCTGTTTTTT.

The genes are TRBV6-5 and TRBJ2-7, with 13 bases fitting TRBD2. The CDR3 extends over 15 amino acids. J gave up 6 bases and V 6 bases, and 8 bases lay outside the gene matches. CDR1 and CDR2 from the germline V gene are MNHEY and SVGAGI. For the CDR3, the DNA is TGTGCCAGCAGACCGACTAGCGGGAGGCTAGGCGAGCAGTACTTC. This translates into CASRPTSGRLGEQYF.

Worth noting for this clone: A junction boundary mismatches the germline segment, possibly from a read error. The rearrangement links TRBV7-1 to TRBJ1-2, with no clear D. TRBV7-1 is given ORF status, its function remaining uncertain. CDR3 length: 16 residues. The DNA for the CDR3 is TGCGCCAGCAGCCAAGATCCCCCAGACTTGGACTATGGCTACACCTTC. It codes for CASSQDPPDLDYGYTF.

This chain links TRBV7-9 with TRBJ2-2; no definite D call. V lost 3 bases and J lost 1, with 6 bases in between. Germline V lookup: CDR1 SEHNR, CDR2 FQNEAQ (reference sequence). The CDR3 is 14 residues long. CDR3 bases: TGTGCCAGCAGCTTTCGCGGGAACACCGGGGAGCTGTTTTTT. Amino acids: CASSFRGNTGELFF.

The genes are TRBV7-6 and TRBJ2-7; TRBD1 is a possible D gene (6 bases). Per germline, CDR1 SGHVS and CDR2 FNYEAQ. The CDR3 is 13 amino acids. Trimming stripped 5 bases from V and 5 bases from J, with 13 bases between. The CDR3, as DNA: TGTGCCAGCAGCCCGGCCGAGGGGGACGAGCAGTACTTC. Its translation is CASSPAEGDEQYF.

This rearrangement joins TRBV27 to TRBJ2-1, with 12 positions matching TRBD2. Losses at the gene ends were 3 bases for V and 9 bases for J; bases not matched to a gene: 3. CDR1 is MNHEY and CDR2 is SMNVEV in the germline V gene (reference sequence). This CDR3 comprises 14 residues. CDR3 sequence (DNA): TGTGCCAGCAGTTTGCTAGCGGGGGGGAGTGAGCAGTTCTTC. It is translated as CASSLLAGGSEQFF.

This chain uses TRBV9 with TRBJ2-2; D uncertain. Trimming removed 0 bases at V and 6 bases at J, with 9 bases between. Germline V gene lookup returns CDR1 SGDLS and CDR2 YYNGEE. The CDR3 length is 14 residues. As DNA, the CDR3 is TGTGCCAGCAGCGTAGATGTGGTCGCCGGGGAGCTGTTTTTT. It encodes CASSVDVVAGELFF. Together with reference TRBV9 and TRBJ2-2, the CDR3 gives the full variable domain: DSGVTQTPKHLITATGQRVTLRCSPRSGDLSVYWYQQSLDQGLQFLIQYYNGEERAKGNILERFSAQQFPDLHSELNLSSLELGDSALYFCASSVDVVAGELFFGEGSRLTVL.